The 10 T cell receptor beta chains reported below all come from one sample, sequenced in a study of blood T cell repertoires in COVID-19. Measured with immunoSEQ multiplex PCR; TCRdb has only the in-frame clones, and not every one. The table lists roughly 73,000 clones, roughly 79% of them singletons. Material: peripheral blood. The receptors originated from an older woman with acute or convalescent COVID-19.

The genes are TRBV2 and TRBJ1-1; D possibly corresponds to TRBD1 (6 bases). Germline CDR1 is SNHLY and CDR2 is FYNNEI. V was shortened by 8 bases and J by 2 bases, with 18 bases between the two germline ends. The CDR3 length is 15 residues. CDR3 amino acids: CASHHYGTSNTEAFF. In nucleotides, the CDR3 is TGTGCCAGCCATCACTACGGGACATCTAACACTGAAGCTTTCTTT. The full variable domain, its missing parts supplied by reference TRBV2 and TRBJ1-1, is EPEVTQTPSHQVTQMGQEVILRCVPISNHLYFYWYRQILGQKVEFLVSFYNNEISEKSEIFDDQFSVERPDGSNFTLKIRSTKLEDSAMYFCASHHYGTSNTEAFFGQGTRLTVV.

The rearrangement joins TRBV18 to TRBJ2-7; TRBD1 might be the D (6 bases). Between the trimmed V and J ends, which lost 3 bases and 2 bases, there was a span of 8 bases. The CDR3 spans 13 residues. The germline V gene has CDR1 KGHSH and CDR2 LQKENI. CDR3 in amino acids: CASSPNRAYEQYF. In DNA, the CDR3 is TGTGCCAGCTCACCGAACAGGGCCTACGAGCAGTACTTC.

V and J are TRBV6-5 and TRBJ2-2; the match to TRBD1 covers 8 bases. V was clipped by 4 bases and J by 3 bases; unmatched bases: 1. This CDR3 spans 14 amino acids. The V gene's germline CDR1 is MNHEY and CDR2 SVGAGI. This CDR3 is CASSWGQDTGELFF. The CDR3 DNA reads TGTGCCAGCAGTTGGGGACAGGACACCGGGGAGCTGTTTTTT.

This clone occurred a few times. V usage is TRBV28 and J usage is TRBJ2-1; 10 nucleotides agree with TRBD2. With V trimmed by 6 bases and J by 4 bases, 12 bases remained unmatched. Germline V gives CDR1 MDHEN, CDR2 SYDVKM. The CDR3 is 17 amino acids. CDR3 sequence: CASSPGLLAGEYNEQFF. DNA for the CDR3: TGTGCCAGCAGCCCCGGGTTGCTAGCGGGAGAGTACAATGAGCAGTTCTTC.

This clone was seen only a few times. The rearrangement links TRBV27 to TRBJ2-2; a weak D match, TRBD1 (5 bases). The ends were cut back, 8 bases at V and 8 bases at J, with 18 bases in the middle. CDR1 and CDR2 from the germline V gene are MNHEY and SMNVEV (reference sequence). This CDR3 comprises 14 residues. The CDR3 loop reads CASGNWGARGELFF. The CDR3 DNA sequence: TGTGCCAGCGGAAACTGGGGCGCTCGTGGGGAGCTGTTTTTT.

The chain couples TRBV5-1 to TRBJ1-6; the D gene is possibly TRBD1 (5 bases). The CDR3 is 13 residues long. V was clipped by 6 bases and J by 10 bases, with 14 bases between them. Germline CDR1 is SGHRS and CDR2 is YFSETQ. CDR3 region: CASTRSRESPLHF. The CDR3 DNA reads TGCGCCAGCACCCGGTCCAGGGAATCACCCCTCCACTTT. Together with reference TRBV5-1 and TRBJ1-6, the CDR3 gives the full variable domain: KAGVTQTPRYLIKTRGQQVTLSCSPISGHRSVSWYQQTPGQGLQFLFEYFSETQRNKGNFPGRFSGRQFSNSRSEMNVSTLELGDSALYLCASTRSRESPLHFGNGTRLTVT.

The chain's CDR3 is CASSEERQTGTQYF. The CDR3 region has the DNA TGCGCCAGCAGTGAGGAGAGGCAGACGGGTACGCAGTATTTT. The J gene is TRBJ2-3, the V gene TRBV10-2, with no clear D. Looked up from germline, CDR1 is WSHSY and CDR2 is SAAADI. Trimming cost V 2 bases and J 8 bases, with 14 bases left between them. The CDR3 is made up of 14 amino acids.

The chain recombines TRBV5-4 with TRBJ2-7; possible D gene TRBD1, 5 bases. The germline V and J ends were trimmed by 1 base and 2 bases, with 13 bases remaining between them. Germline values: CDR1 SGHNT, CDR2 YYREEE (reference sequence). The CDR3 runs to 15 residues. CDR3 loop: CASSLTMTETYEQYF. Here the CDR3 DNA reads TGTGCCAGCAGCTTGACTATGACAGAAACCTACGAGCAGTACTTC.

The chain uses TRBV4-2 and TRBJ2-5; 7 bases line up with TRBD1. Per germline, CDR1 LGHNA and CDR2 YNFKEQ. V trimming: 1 base; J trimming: 9 bases; junction bases outside the gene matches: 14. The CDR3 runs to 16 residues. This CDR3 reads CASSQVGGQRSEAQYF. CDR3 DNA: TGTGCCAGCAGCCAAGTTGGGGGACAGCGTTCTGAGGCCCAGTACTTC.

The chain recombines TRBV4-1 with TRBJ2-1, with TRBD2 matching over 9 bases. The trim removed 0 bases at V and 2 bases at J, leaving 8 bases unmatched. The CDR3 length is 18 residues. Germline assignment: CDR1 MGHRA and CDR2 YSYEKL. CDR3 in DNA: TGCGCCAGCAGCCAAGATCCTTCACTAGCGGGTCCCTACAATGAGCAGTTCTTC. Amino acids: CASSQDPSLAGPYNEQFF.